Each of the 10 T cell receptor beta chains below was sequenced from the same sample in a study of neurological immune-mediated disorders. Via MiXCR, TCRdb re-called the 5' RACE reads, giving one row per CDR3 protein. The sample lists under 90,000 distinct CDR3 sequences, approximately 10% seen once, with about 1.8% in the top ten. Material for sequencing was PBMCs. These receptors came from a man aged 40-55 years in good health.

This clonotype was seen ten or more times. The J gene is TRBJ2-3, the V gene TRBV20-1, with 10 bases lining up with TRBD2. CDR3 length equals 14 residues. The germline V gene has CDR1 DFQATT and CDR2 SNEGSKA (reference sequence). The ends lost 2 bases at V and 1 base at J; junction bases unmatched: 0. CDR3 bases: TGCAGTGCTAGACTAGCGGGAGGCACAGATACGCAGTATTTT. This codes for CSARLAGGTDTQYF.

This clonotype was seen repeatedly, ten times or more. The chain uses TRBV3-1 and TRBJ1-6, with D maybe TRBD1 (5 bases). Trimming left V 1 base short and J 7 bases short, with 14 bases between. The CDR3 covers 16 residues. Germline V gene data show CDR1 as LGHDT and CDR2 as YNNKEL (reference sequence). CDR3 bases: TGTGCCAGCAGCCAAGGGGGCGCCAGGGCCAATTCACCCCTCCACTTT. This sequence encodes CASSQGGARANSPLHF.

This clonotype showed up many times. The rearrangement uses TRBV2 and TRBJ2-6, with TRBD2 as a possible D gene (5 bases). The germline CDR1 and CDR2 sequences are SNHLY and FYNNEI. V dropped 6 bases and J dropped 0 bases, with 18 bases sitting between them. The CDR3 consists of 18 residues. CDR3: CASRKGFSGSSGANVLTF. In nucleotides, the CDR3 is TGTGCCAGCAGGAAGGGATTTTCGGGGAGCTCTGGGGCCAACGTCCTGACTTTC.

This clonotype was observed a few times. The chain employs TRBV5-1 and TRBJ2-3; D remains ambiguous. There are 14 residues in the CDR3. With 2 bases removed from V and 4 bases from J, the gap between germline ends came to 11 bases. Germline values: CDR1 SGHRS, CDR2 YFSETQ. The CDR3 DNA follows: TGCGCCAGCAGCTTACGTACAGCCCCAGATACGCAGTATTTT. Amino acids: CASSLRTAPDTQYF.

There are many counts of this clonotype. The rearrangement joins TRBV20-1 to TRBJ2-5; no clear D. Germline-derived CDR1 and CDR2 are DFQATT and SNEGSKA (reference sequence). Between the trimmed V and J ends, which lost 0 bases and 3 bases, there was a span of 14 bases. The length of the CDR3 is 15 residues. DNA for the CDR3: TGCAGTGCTAGAGATAGGCGGTTCGTGGAAGAGACCCAGTACTTC. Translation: CSARDRRFVEETQYF.

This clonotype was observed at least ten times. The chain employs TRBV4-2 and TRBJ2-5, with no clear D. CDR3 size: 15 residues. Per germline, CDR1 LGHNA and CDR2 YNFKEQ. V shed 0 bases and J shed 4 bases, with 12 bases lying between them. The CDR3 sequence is CASSQEVSNGETQYF. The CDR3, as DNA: TGTGCCAGCAGCCAAGAGGTCTCCAACGGAGAGACCCAGTACTTC.

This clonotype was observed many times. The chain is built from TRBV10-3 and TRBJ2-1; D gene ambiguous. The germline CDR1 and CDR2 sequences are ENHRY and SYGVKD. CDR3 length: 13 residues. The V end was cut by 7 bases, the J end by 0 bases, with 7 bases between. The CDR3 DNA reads TGTGCCATCAAAGTGGACTCCTACAATGAGCAGTTCTTC. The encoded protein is CAIKVDSYNEQFF.

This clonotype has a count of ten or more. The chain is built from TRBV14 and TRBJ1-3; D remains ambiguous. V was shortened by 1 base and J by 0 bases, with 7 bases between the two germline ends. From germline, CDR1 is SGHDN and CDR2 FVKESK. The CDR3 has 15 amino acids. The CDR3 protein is CASSQAEFSGNTIYF. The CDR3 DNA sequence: TGTGCCAGCAGCCAAGCAGAGTTCTCTGGAAACACCATATATTTT.

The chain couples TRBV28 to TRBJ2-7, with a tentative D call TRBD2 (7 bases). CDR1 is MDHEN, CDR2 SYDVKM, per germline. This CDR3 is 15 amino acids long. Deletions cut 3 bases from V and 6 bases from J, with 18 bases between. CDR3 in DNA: TGTGCCAGCAGTTTGAGTGGGAGGGGGTGGAGCGAGCAGTACTTC. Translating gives CASSLSGRGWSEQYF.

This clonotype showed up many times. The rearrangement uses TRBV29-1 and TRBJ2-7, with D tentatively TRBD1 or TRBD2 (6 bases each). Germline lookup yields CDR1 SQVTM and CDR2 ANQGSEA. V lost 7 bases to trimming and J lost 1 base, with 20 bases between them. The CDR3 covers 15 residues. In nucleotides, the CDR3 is TGCAGCGCCGCCGGGGGCAGAGGGGTTTCCTACGAGCAGTACTTC. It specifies CSAAGGRGVSYEQYF.